Following are 21 T cell receptor beta chains from one sample sequenced in a study of cytomegalovirus exposure and HLA in healthy donors. PCR employed 60 Vbeta and 13 Jbeta primers. Sequenced by immunoSEQ multiplex PCR; TCRdb stores in-frame clones only, minus some. The sample consists of around 110,000 clones, almost 70% of them appearing once. The sequencing input was PBMCs. The receptor source for this set is a man in his thirties or forties in good health and CMV-seropositive.

This sequence joins TRBV5-1 and TRBJ2-2; 9 nucleotides line up with TRBD2. V lost 4 bases and J lost 8; bases outside the gene matches: 15. This CDR3 comprises 17 residues. The germline gives CDR1 SGHRS, CDR2 YFSETQ. DNA for the CDR3: TGCGCCAGCAGCCGCGAATTAAGTAGCGGGAGAATTGGGGAGCTGTTTTTT. Translation gives CASSRELSSGRIGELFF.

This clone was seen only a few times. The rearrangement uses TRBV11-2 and TRBJ1-1; D is possibly TRBD1 (6 bases). The V gene lost 1 base and the J gene lost 4 bases, with 10 bases spanning the gap. Per germline, CDR1 SGHAT and CDR2 FQNNGV. This CDR3 spans 14 amino acids. The CDR3 protein is CASSLGTRGTEAFF. The DNA for the CDR3 is TGTGCCAGCAGCTTAGGCACCAGGGGCACTGAAGCTTTCTTT.

This clone turned up a few times. J is TRBJ1-2 and V is TRBV4-1, with D possibly being TRBD1 (5 bases). CDR1 MGHRA and CDR2 YSYEKL come from the germline V gene. The CDR3 is 14 amino acids. With 0 bases removed from V and 8 bases from J, the gap between germline ends came to 13 bases. The CDR3: CASSQEGSGYGYTF. As DNA, the CDR3 is TGCGCCAGCAGCCAAGAGGGGTCAGGGTACGGCTACACCTTC.

The rearrangement uses TRBV27 and TRBJ2-2; 7 nucleotides line up with TRBD1. V dropped 6 bases and J dropped 4; count of bases not matched to a gene: 8. The CDR3 runs to 15 residues. Germline-derived CDR1 and CDR2 are MNHEY and SMNVEV (reference sequence). CDR3 loop: CASRGAGGVTGELFF. The CDR3 region has the DNA TGTGCCAGCAGGGGGGCAGGGGGTGTCACCGGGGAGCTGTTTTTT.

V gene TRBV11-2 combines with J gene TRBJ1-2; 7 bases agree with TRBD1. This CDR3 contains 15 residues. V gave up 0 bases and J gave up 1 base; unmatched junction bases: 2. Germline V gene lookup returns CDR1 SGHAT and CDR2 FQNNGV. DNA of the CDR3: TGTGCCAGCAGCTTAGAGCGGGACAGTAACTATGGCTACACCTTC. It specifies CASSLERDSNYGYTF.

The chain employs TRBV5-4 and TRBJ2-1; TRBD2 agrees at 9 bases. The germline CDR1 and CDR2 sequences are SGHNT and YYREEE (reference sequence). CDR3 size: 16 residues. Trimming cost V 0 bases and J 9 bases; bases outside gene matches: 10. The CDR3 loop is CASSLGGGGAASEQFF. The CDR3 DNA is TGTGCCAGCAGCTTGGGTGGCGGGGGGGCCGCCTCTGAGCAGTTCTTC.

As for this clone: Additional DNA sequences in this sample encode the identical CDR3. V gene TRBV9 combines with J gene TRBJ1-2; 10 bases are shared with TRBD1. The CDR3 runs 14 residues. The V gene's germline CDR1 is SGDLS and CDR2 YYNGEE. V dropped 5 bases and J dropped 4; count of bases not matched to a gene: 5. The chain's CDR3 is CASSRQGAGYGYTF. The CDR3 nucleotides read TGTGCCAGCAGTAGACAGGGGGCAGGCTATGGCTACACCTTC.

The V call is TRBV28, the J call TRBJ1-1, with D perhaps TRBD1 (5 bases). This CDR3 spans 16 amino acids. Trimming took 1 base from V and 1 from J, leaving 13 bases between them. Germline CDR1 MDHEN, CDR2 SYDVKM. CDR3 in amino acids: CASSLSGIVGNTEAFF. The CDR3 nucleotides read TGTGCCAGCAGTTTATCAGGGATCGTCGGGAACACTGAAGCTTTCTTT.

The rearrangement uses TRBV5-4 and TRBJ2-3; 15 nucleotides line up with TRBD2. J was trimmed by 2 bases and V by 3 bases; bases with no gene match: 7. Germline V gene sequence: CDR1 SGHNT, CDR2 YYREEE (reference sequence). The CDR3 covers 18 residues. DNA for the CDR3: TGTGCCAGCAGCTCGGGGACTAGCGGGAGGCTCCCCACAGATACGCAGTATTTT. Its translation: CASSSGTSGRLPTDTQYF.

V is TRBV27 and J is TRBJ2-1; weak D call: TRBD2 (5 bases). CDR3 length: 13 amino acids. Trimming removed 3 bases at V and 5 bases at J, with 8 bases between. Germline V lookup: CDR1 MNHEY, CDR2 SMNVEV (reference sequence). The CDR3 DNA is TGTGCCAGCAGTTTCCCCGGGAACAATGAGCAGTTCTTC. The encoded protein is CASSFPGNNEQFF.

The chain links TRBV4-3 to TRBJ2-1; TRBD2 might be the D (6 bases). CDR3 length equals 14 residues. CDR1 and CDR2 (germline): LGHNA, YSLEER. The V end was cut by 3 bases, the J end by 7 bases, with 13 bases between. The CDR3 reads CASSHYSGPNEQFF. The CDR3 DNA sequence: TGCGCCAGCAGCCATTATAGCGGCCCGAATGAGCAGTTCTTC.

The gene calls are TRBV6-5 and TRBJ1-3; D gene unclear. The CDR3 runs to 14 residues. Trimming removed 0 bases at V and 4 bases at J, with 7 bases between. Germline assignment: CDR1 MNHEY and CDR2 SVGAGI. This CDR3 reads CASSYSGLGNTIYF. In DNA, the CDR3 is TGTGCCAGCAGTTACTCCGGACTGGGAAACACCATATATTTT.

The genes are TRBV7-2 and TRBJ2-7; D possibly corresponds to TRBD1 (5 bases). The V end lost 1 base, the J end lost 3 bases, and 16 bases lay between the germline ends. CDR1 is SGHTA, CDR2 FQGNSA, per germline. The CDR3 extends over 16 amino acids. For the CDR3, the DNA is TGTGCCAGCAGCTTAGAATCCGGCGACAGCCACTACGAGCAGTACGTC. It yields the protein CASSLESGDSHYEQYV.

The chain recombines TRBV6-5 with TRBJ1-4, with a weak D call TRBD1 (5 bases). Germline lookup yields CDR1 MNHEY and CDR2 SVGAGI. This CDR3 spans 15 amino acids. V was clipped by 4 bases and J by 4 bases, with 13 bases between them. CDR3 DNA: TGTGCCAGCAGTTTAGACAGTCACCTTAATGAAAAACTGTTTTTT. Translated: CASSLDSHLNEKLFF.

The genes are TRBV6-4 and TRBJ2-1; 10 bases are a match to TRBD2. The length of the CDR3 is 16 residues. J gave up 0 bases and V 7 bases, and 6 bases lay outside the gene matches. Germline CDR1 reads MRHNA; CDR2 reads SNTAGT. CDR3 nucleotides: TGTGCCAGCATTGTACCTAGCGGGAGCTCCTACAATGAGCAGTTCTTC. It specifies CASIVPSGSSYNEQFF.

This chain links TRBV7-3 with TRBJ2-7; 10 bases agree with TRBD1. This CDR3 region has 20 residues. Germline V gene data show CDR1 as SGHTA and CDR2 as FQGTGA. With V trimmed by 5 bases and J by 0 bases, 19 bases remained unmatched. The CDR3: CASSHLVGTGALFSSYEQYF. Here the CDR3 DNA reads TGTGCCAGCAGCCATCTTGTTGGGACAGGGGCCCTCTTTAGCTCCTACGAGCAGTACTTC. The entire variable domain, with the rest obtained from reference TRBV7-3 and TRBJ2-7, is as follows: GAGVSQTPSNKVTEKGKYVELRCDPISGHTALYWYRQSLGQGPEFLIYFQGTGAADDSGLPNDRFFAVRPEGSVSTLKIQRTERGDSAVYLCASSHLVGTGALFSSYEQYFGPGTRLTVT.

The V call is TRBV7-2, the J call TRBJ1-1; no clear D gene. Deletions cut 0 bases from V and 6 bases from J, with 11 bases between. The CDR3 loop spans 14 amino acids. CDR1 and CDR2 from the germline V gene are SGHTA and FQGNSA. DNA for the CDR3: TGTGCCAGCAGCTTAGCCGGGAACCTAGCTGAAGCTTTCTTT. Amino acid sequence: CASSLAGNLAEAFF.

The rearrangement joins TRBV2 to TRBJ1-5; the match to TRBD1 covers 8 bases. CDR3 size: 14 residues. In germline, CDR1 is SNHLY, CDR2 FYNNEI. Germline trimming cut 2 bases from V and 6 bases from J; bases unmatched to any gene: 3. CDR3 DNA: TGTGCCAGCAGTGAAAATCAGGGGGCTCAGCCCCAGCATTTT. Translation: CASSENQGAQPQHF. Full variable domain (missing parts from reference TRBV2 and TRBJ1-5): EPEVTQTPSHQVTQMGQEVILRCVPISNHLYFYWYRQILGQKVEFLVSFYNNEISEKSEIFDDQFSVERPDGSNFTLKIRSTKLEDSAMYFCASSENQGAQPQHFGDGTRLSIL.

The chain has TRBV6-5 and TRBJ2-7; 9 bases map to TRBD1. CDR3 length equals 14 residues. Looked up from germline, CDR1 is MNHEY and CDR2 is SVGAGI. Unmatched junction bases numbered 6, after V lost 5 bases and J lost 4 bases. CDR3 region: CASSQQGAFYEQYF. The DNA for the CDR3 is TGTGCCAGCAGTCAACAGGGGGCGTTTTACGAGCAGTACTTC.

The V call is TRBV5-6, the J call TRBJ1-2; the match to TRBD1 covers 11 bases. Unmatched junction bases numbered 5, after V lost 3 bases and J lost 4 bases. The germline V gene encodes CDR1 SGHDT and CDR2 YYEEEE. The CDR3 covers 15 residues. The CDR3 DNA reads as TGTGCCAGCAGCTGGGGGACAGGGGGGATCTATGGCTACACCTTC. Amino acid sequence: CASSWGTGGIYGYTF.

V and J are TRBV7-2 and TRBJ1-6; D might be TRBD1 (6 bases). V was pared by 3 bases and J by 6 bases, with 12 bases between. The germline V gene encodes CDR1 SGHTA and CDR2 FQGNSA. The CDR3 sequence is 15 residues long. The CDR3 protein is CASSFQGMGNSPLHF. The CDR3 region has the DNA TGTGCCAGCAGCTTTCAGGGGATGGGTAATTCACCCCTCCACTTT.